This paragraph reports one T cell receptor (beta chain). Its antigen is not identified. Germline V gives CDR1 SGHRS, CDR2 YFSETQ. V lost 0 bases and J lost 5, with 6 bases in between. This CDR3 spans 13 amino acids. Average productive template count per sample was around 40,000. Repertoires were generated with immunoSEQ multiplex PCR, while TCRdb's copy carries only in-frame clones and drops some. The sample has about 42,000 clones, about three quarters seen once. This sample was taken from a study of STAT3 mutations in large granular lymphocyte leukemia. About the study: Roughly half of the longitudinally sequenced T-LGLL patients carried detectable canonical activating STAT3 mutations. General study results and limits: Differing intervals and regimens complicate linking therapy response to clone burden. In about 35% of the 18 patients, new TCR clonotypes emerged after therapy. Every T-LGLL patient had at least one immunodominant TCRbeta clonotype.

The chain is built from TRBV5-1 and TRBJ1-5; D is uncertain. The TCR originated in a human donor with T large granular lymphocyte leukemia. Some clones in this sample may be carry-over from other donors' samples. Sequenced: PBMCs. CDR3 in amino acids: CASSLVGDQPQHF. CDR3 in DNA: TGCGCCAGCAGCTTGGTTGGGGATCAGCCCCAGCATTTT.